One sample yielded the 27 T cell receptor beta chains listed below, sequenced in a study of siplizumab effects on memory and regulatory T cells. Generated by immunoSEQ multiplex PCR, the TCRdb table keeps only in-frame clones and is missing some. Found here are 99,000 or so clones, about 94% of them singletons; the top ten hold approximately 0.58%. The material sequenced was Tregs sorted from blood. These receptors all come from a human donor in good health.

The gene calls are TRBV30 and TRBJ2-3; D not certain. CDR1 is GTSNPN, CDR2 SVGIG, per germline (reference sequence). V shed 0 bases and J shed 5 bases, with 3 bases lying between them. This CDR3 is 11 amino acids long. The CDR3 nucleotides are TGTGCCTGGAGTGTCCTAGATACGCAGTATTTT. This translates into CAWSVLDTQYF.

The J gene is TRBJ2-1, the V gene TRBV11-2; the match to TRBD2 covers 14 bases. V gave up 5 bases and J gave up 6 bases; unmatched junction bases: 6. Germline V gene lookup returns CDR1 SGHAT and CDR2 FQNNGV. This CDR3 comprises 16 residues. This CDR3 reads CASSNRGLAGVNEQFF. The CDR3 DNA follows: TGTGCCAGCAGCAACCGGGGACTAGCGGGAGTCAATGAGCAGTTCTTC.

The chain uses TRBV6-6 and TRBJ1-5; D remains ambiguous. The germline V and J ends were trimmed by 4 bases and 9 bases, with 7 bases remaining between them. The germline gives CDR1 MNHNY, CDR2 SVGAGI (reference sequence). The length of the CDR3 is 11 residues. The CDR3 DNA sequence: TGTGCCAGCAGTTCCGAACGGCCCCAGCATTTT. Protein: CASSSERPQHF.

This chain links TRBV9 with TRBJ1-1; the D gene is possibly TRBD1 (6 bases). The CDR3 extends over 15 amino acids. Germline CDR1 is SGDLS and CDR2 is YYNGEE. The V and J ends lost 2 bases and 1 base respectively, with 12 bases between them. This CDR3 is CASSVMQGRNTEAFF. The CDR3 DNA reads TGTGCCAGCAGCGTTATGCAGGGGAGGAACACTGAAGCTTTCTTT.

The chain uses TRBV6-1 and TRBJ2-7, with D perhaps TRBD2 (6 bases). Germline CDR1 and CDR2: MNHNS and SASEGT. Trimming stripped 8 bases from V and 0 bases from J, with 17 bases between. The CDR3 loop spans 15 amino acids. CDR3 region: CASGGFGTASYEQYF. The CDR3 nucleotides read TGTGCCAGCGGAGGGTTTGGGACGGCCTCCTACGAGCAGTACTTC.

This clone was recorded once. This rearrangement joins TRBV11-1 to TRBJ1-5; D is uncertain. CDR1 is SGHAT, CDR2 FQDESV, per germline (reference sequence). V lost 3 bases, J lost 5 bases, and 8 bases lay in between. The CDR3 sequence is 13 residues long. This CDR3 reads CASSFGPYQPQHF. CDR3 sequence (DNA): TGTGCCAGCAGCTTCGGACCATATCAGCCCCAGCATTTT. The entire variable domain, with the rest obtained from reference TRBV11-1 and TRBJ1-5, is as follows: EAEVAQSPRYKITEKSQAVAFWCDPISGHATLYWYRQILGQGPELLVQFQDESVVDDSQLPKDRFSAERLKGVDSTLKIQPAELGDSAMYLCASSFGPYQPQHFGDGTRLSIL.

This rearrangement joins TRBV6-5 to TRBJ2-7; TRBD1 aligns across 9 bases. Germline CDR1 MNHEY, CDR2 SVGAGI. There are 13 residues in the CDR3. The V and J ends lost 9 bases and 5 bases, in that order; junction bases with no gene match: 8. The CDR3 DNA sequence: TGTGCCAGTAAGGGACAGGGAAGCCACGAGCAGTACTTC. Protein sequence: CASKGQGSHEQYF.

The chain has TRBV6-5 and TRBJ2-7; the D is unclear. Germline values: CDR1 MNHEY, CDR2 SVGAGI. Trimming cost V 0 bases and J 0 bases, with 6 bases left between them. The CDR3 consists of 14 residues. CDR3 protein: CASSYSHTSYEQYF. Written as DNA, the CDR3 is TGTGCCAGCAGTTACTCGCACACCTCCTACGAGCAGTACTTC.

This CDR3 is CASSLTGTEDEQYF. In DNA form, the CDR3 reads TGTGCCAGCAGCTTGACAGGGACAGAGGACGAGCAGTACTTC. The chain is built from TRBV5-6 and TRBJ2-7; 7 bases align to TRBD1. CDR1 and CDR2 (germline): SGHDT, YYEEEE. V was clipped by 1 base and J by 5 bases; unmatched bases: 6. CDR3 length equals 14 residues.

The J gene is TRBJ2-3, the V gene TRBV18; 7 bases are a match to TRBD2. The CDR3 has 17 residues. Germline CDR1 KGHSH, CDR2 LQKENI. The J segment lost 0 bases and the V segment lost 3 bases, leaving 9 bases of the junction unmatched. The CDR3 sequence is CASSPTLGRGSTDTQYF. CDR3 in DNA: TGTGCCAGCTCACCGACCTTGGGGCGGGGGAGCACAGATACGCAGTATTTT.

The rearrangement joins TRBV7-8 to TRBJ1-5; no definite D call. Germline V CDR1 and CDR2: SGHVS, FQNEAQ. The CDR3 runs to 17 residues. Trimming took 1 base from V and 2 from J, leaving 15 bases between them. DNA for the CDR3: TGTGCCAGCAGCTTAGGAGCCGGACTACCTGGCAATCAGCCCCAGCATTTT. It specifies CASSLGAGLPGNQPQHF.

The V and J genes are TRBV5-1 and TRBJ1-1, with TRBD1 matching 9 bases. This CDR3 spans 15 amino acids. CDR1 and CDR2 from the germline V gene are SGHRS and YFSETQ. With V trimmed by 2 bases and J by 3 bases, 5 bases remained unmatched. Here the CDR3 reads CASSFGTGWYTEAFF. As DNA, the CDR3 is TGCGCCAGCAGCTTTGGGACAGGGTGGTACACTGAAGCTTTCTTT.

The chain uses TRBV11-1 and TRBJ2-7, with D perhaps TRBD1 (6 bases). Germline assignment: CDR1 SGHAT and CDR2 FQDESV (reference sequence). Trimming took off 5 bases at V and 2 bases at J, with 10 bases between the two ends. This CDR3 has 13 amino acids. Written as DNA, the CDR3 is TGTGCCAGCAGCCCGGGGACAACCTACGAGCAGTACTTC. Translating gives CASSPGTTYEQYF. Supplemented by reference TRBV11-1 and TRBJ2-7, the full variable domain reads EAEVAQSPRYKITEKSQAVAFWCDPISGHATLYWYRQILGQGPELLVQFQDESVVDDSQLPKDRFSAERLKGVDSTLKIQPAELGDSAMYLCASSPGTTYEQYFGPGTRLTVT.

The chain links TRBV27 to TRBJ1-6; no definite D call. Trimming pared 3 bases from V and 10 bases from J, leaving 16 bases between. The CDR3 has 15 residues. The germline V gene has CDR1 MNHEY and CDR2 SMNVEV (reference sequence). The CDR3 spells CASSLVLGLFSPLHF. The CDR3 DNA is TGTGCCAGCAGTTTGGTCCTGGGCTTATTCTCACCCCTCCACTTT.

The chain couples TRBV10-3 to TRBJ1-3; D might be TRBD1 (6 bases). The V gene lost 0 bases and the J gene lost 5 bases, with 14 bases spanning the gap. Germline V gene sequence: CDR1 ENHRY, CDR2 SYGVKD. CDR3 length equals 16 residues. This CDR3 is CAISESGRGPRNTIYF. The CDR3 DNA follows: TGTGCCATCAGTGAGTCGGGCAGGGGTCCCCGAAACACCATATATTTT.

The V call is TRBV5-5, the J call TRBJ1-5, with D perhaps TRBD1 (6 bases). This CDR3 contains 16 residues. Germline values: CDR1 SGHKS, CDR2 YYEKEE (reference sequence). Trimming cost V 1 base and J 4 bases, with 15 bases left between them. CDR3 protein: CASSLFTRGANQPQHF. CDR3 nucleotide sequence: TGTGCCAGCAGCTTGTTTACTAGGGGGGCAAATCAGCCCCAGCATTTT.

The chain has TRBV11-2 and TRBJ2-3; D is unresolved. The CDR3 sequence is 12 residues long. Germline loops: CDR1 SGHAT, CDR2 FQNNGV. Between the trimmed V and J ends, which lost 3 bases and 2 bases, there was a span of 3 bases. The CDR3 spells CASSLTTDTQYF. In nucleotides, the CDR3 is TGTGCCAGCAGCTTGACCACAGATACGCAGTATTTT.

V is TRBV4-3 and J is TRBJ1-5, with TRBD1 as a possible D gene (6 bases). V lost 5 bases and J lost 0, with 11 bases in between. CDR1 and CDR2 from the germline V gene are LGHNA and YSLEER. CDR3 length: 15 amino acids. CDR3 nucleotides: TGCGCCAGCAGCTGGACAGTTTATAGCAATCAGCCCCAGCATTTT. Translating gives CASSWTVYSNQPQHF.

The chain combines TRBV11-3 with TRBJ2-3; D possibly matches TRBD1 or TRBD2 (6 bases each). The V end lost 0 bases, the J end lost 4 bases, and 17 bases lay between the germline ends. The CDR3 sequence is 17 residues long. CDR1 and CDR2 (germline): SGHNT, YENEEA. The CDR3 DNA reads TGTGCCAGCAGCTTAGATCTATGGCACAGGGAGGCAGATACGCAGTATTTT. Protein sequence: CASSLDLWHREADTQYF.

V gene TRBV5-3 combines with J gene TRBJ1-2; 7 bases map to TRBD1. TRBV5-3 belongs to the ORF category, with a function that is uncertain. The CDR3 runs to 14 residues. V lost 4 bases and J lost 2; bases outside the gene matches: 5. This chain's CDR3 is CARSTGVLNYGYTF. In DNA form, the CDR3 reads TGTGCCAGAAGCACAGGGGTTTTGAACTATGGCTACACCTTC.

CDR3: CASSLNSLAVLRVEQFF. The DNA for the CDR3 is TGCGCCAGCAGCTTGAATTCACTAGCGGTTCTCCGGGTCGAGCAGTTCTTC. V is TRBV5-1 and J is TRBJ2-1, with 8 bases that match TRBD2. Germline values: CDR1 SGHRS, CDR2 YFSETQ. The CDR3 spans 17 residues. Trimming at V came to 1 base and at J to 10 bases, leaving 16 bases not matched to a gene. Full variable domain (remainder filled in from reference TRBV5-1 and TRBJ2-1): KAGVTQTPRYLIKTRGQQVTLSCSPISGHRSVSWYQQTPGQGLQFLFEYFSETQRNKGNFPGRFSGRQFSNSRSEMNVSTLELGDSALYLCASSLNSLAVLRVEQFFGPGTRLTVL.

This chain connects TRBV10-3 to TRBJ1-2; 9 nucleotides line up with TRBD1. Losses at the gene ends were 10 bases for V and 3 bases for J; bases not matched to a gene: 9. Germline V gives CDR1 ENHRY, CDR2 SYGVKD. CDR3 length equals 14 residues. CDR3 in amino acids: CASAGTGYHYGYTF. DNA of the CDR3: TGTGCCAGCGCCGGGACAGGGTACCACTATGGCTACACCTTC.

V gene TRBV5-1 combines with J gene TRBJ2-3; D remains ambiguous. The CDR3 is made up of 13 amino acids. Trimming took off 1 base at V and 0 bases at J, with 3 bases between the two ends. Germline V gene lookup returns CDR1 SGHRS and CDR2 YFSETQ. Written as DNA, the CDR3 is TGCGCCAGCAGCTTGCTAAGCACAGATACGCAGTATTTT. Protein sequence: CASSLLSTDTQYF.

The V and J genes are TRBV11-2 and TRBJ2-2; D remains ambiguous. CDR3 length equals 14 residues. The V gene lost 0 bases and the J gene lost 4 bases, with 6 bases spanning the gap. Germline CDR1 SGHAT, CDR2 FQNNGV. Written as DNA, the CDR3 is TGTGCCAGCAGCTTAGATGTACTCACCGGGGAGCTGTTTTTT. Protein sequence: CASSLDVLTGELFF.

The chain has TRBV7-2 and TRBJ1-3; D uncertain. The germline CDR1 and CDR2 sequences are SGHTA and FQGNSA. V was clipped by 2 bases and J by 0 bases, with 8 bases between them. CDR3 length: 15 residues. The CDR3, as DNA: TGTGCCAGCAGCTTATTAGCAGGCTCTGGAAACACCATATATTTT. Encoded protein: CASSLLAGSGNTIYF. Looking up the rest from reference TRBV7-2 and TRBJ1-3 gives the full variable domain: GAGVSQSPSNKVTEKGKDVELRCDPISGHTALYWYRQSLGQGLEFLIYFQGNSAPDKSGLPSDRFSAERTGGSVSTLTIQRTQQEDSAVYLCASSLLAGSGNTIYFGEGSWLTVV.

The chain has TRBV6-1 and TRBJ1-1; D is unresolved. The ends were cut back, 7 bases at V and 10 bases at J, with 16 bases in the middle. This CDR3 contains 12 residues. From germline, CDR1 is MNHNS and CDR2 SASEGT. In nucleotides, the CDR3 is TGTGCCAGCACCATTATCCCGCGTGGAGCTTTCTTT. Translated, it gives CASTIIPRGAFF.

The chain carries TRBV30 and TRBJ2-5; 12 nucleotides match TRBD2. The CDR3 consists of 12 residues. Germline V gene data show CDR1 as GTSNPN and CDR2 as SVGIG (reference sequence). J gave up 11 bases and V 3 bases, and 4 bases lay outside the gene matches. The CDR3 is CAWRRLAGAQYF. In DNA, the CDR3 is TGTGCCTGGAGGCGACTAGCGGGGGCTCAGTACTTC.